This paragraph reports one TCR beta chain. This clone was seen more than once but under ten times. Its binding antigen is unknown. Per-base quality was not reported, and no clone a single base away is much larger than it. This sample was included in a study of cytomegalovirus exposure and HLA in healthy donors (dated by TCRdb to about 2017). Broadly, across the study: In an earlier analysis of fewer than 750 of the donors, approximately 300 Gb of sequence data and just under 120 million unique TCR beta sequences from some 170 million T cells were reported. The genetic ancestry cluster associated with self-reported Caucasian donors included 70% to 85% of the approximately 430 genotyped donors. A later genetic analysis used genome-wide SNP genotypes for about 55% of the 666 donors, treating that subset as a discovery cohort. To study patterns of TCR occurrence, a later analysis re-analyzed previously published TCR beta repertoires from around 700 donors and added high-resolution HLA genotyping. Across 300 to 500 genotyped donors of the cohort, an average of approximately 220,000 unique TCR beta nucleotide sequences per donor were sequenced, and roughly a sixth of those sequences were non-productive. HLA typing covered class I and class II loci at four-digit resolution. Besides the first cohort of roughly 700 subjects, a separate validation cohort made up of 95 to 150 different subjects was used. Because of strong linkage in the cohort, a handful of DR-DQ haplotypes were treated as single units for association and clustering. To decide whether each TCR beta V gene segment behaved as functional or pseudogenic, an earlier analysis of over 500 of the donors relied on high-throughput TCR beta sequencing. The T cell repertoires of 550 to 850 subjects were profiled by immunosequencing and related to cytomegalovirus serostatus. Every repertoire in the discovery cohort had been generated on one and the same sequencing platform. High-throughput TCR immunosequencing, statistical association of individual TCRs with disease status, and machine learning were combined to predict cytomegalovirus infection status. Donor age, sex, ethnicity and CMV serostatus were compiled together with the repertoire data. The aim of the study was to test whether cataloging public T cell receptors could identify signatures of past pathogen exposure. Typing coverage differed by locus: A, B, C, DRB1 and DQB1 were typed in roughly 620-630 donors, DQA1 in approximately 520, DPA1 in nearly 610, and DPB1 in 450 to 480. In the later analysis, no new phenotypic data were used to find candidate immune exposures; instead, reliance was placed on TCR beta sequences and their occurrence across donors. Roughly 310 gigabases of sequencing data and 80 million or so unique TCR sequences were included in an early release covering about 620 HLA-typed donors.

What the work shows at the level of the full study, not this receptor alone: In a later analysis, the rate of TCR association differed among HLA loci, with DRB1 alleles having the most associated TCRs and HLA-C alleles having the fewest. Specific HLA alleles were associated with around 18,000 TCR beta sequences at a false discovery rate of 0.05 in a later analysis. The only immune exposure information available for the cohort was CMV serostatus. Because counts were too low, around 17 rarely observed V segments, including chromosome 9 orphons, were left out of the earlier analysis of 587 of the donors. The 87-base-pair reads could not distinguish some IMGT-functional V segments, including TRBV6-2 and TRBV6-3, so those segments were excluded. Most TCR sequences were observed very rarely across donors, whereas some public TCRs were present in many individuals. According to a later genetic analysis, donors in an Asian-associated ancestry cluster had fewer N-insertions in productive TCRs than the approximately 700-donor mean. In a later genetic analysis, a missense DCLRE1C variant was associated with V-gene and J-gene trimming of TCR beta chains, and the association was replicated in an independent cohort. When HLA alleles, especially DR and DQ, strongly co-occurred, attributing TCR associations to individual alleles was difficult. In an earlier analysis of 450 to 750 of the donors, most TCR beta V segments appeared in productive rearrangements about 90% or about 30% of the time, broadly matching IMGT annotations. A later analysis found that HLA-associated TCR beta chains were more clonally expanded and had lower generation probabilities than equally common non-associated chains. Linkage disequilibrium might explain the correlated functional status among segregating V segments, but an unknown experimental factor could not be excluded. A later analysis reported that several top co-occurrence clusters appeared linked to parvovirus B19, influenza, CMV and Epstein-Barr virus. The classifier was reported to diagnose cytomegalovirus status with high specificity and sensitivity in both the original and validation cohorts. HLA typing was unavailable for some donors at each locus, so association tests used only the typed subset. A later analysis found that most CMV-associated TCR beta chains appeared HLA-restricted, with HLA associations seemingly driven largely by CMV exposure. A further reported finding was that TCR beta sequences accurately predicted the HLA-A and HLA-B alleles for most subjects in the first cohort. The study gave a list of some 150 TCR beta chains associated with cytomegalovirus. The cohort was sequenced for TCR beta chains only, and without alpha or paired-chain data the features that could be detected were limited. Sequencing depth was assumed to be roughly uniform across donors in the presence/absence analyses, though that assumption may not hold. Three of the identified cytomegalovirus-associated TCR beta chains were confirmed in vitro to be specific for cytomegalovirus antigens. A cluster of highly shared sequence variants was judged likely to represent a technical artifact of the sequencing pipeline. The authors suggested that the approach could potentially be generalized to other disease states and immunological phenotypes.

The library relied on the immunoSEQ multiplex PCR assay. For the multiplex PCR, a mixture combining 60 forward primers for TCR Vbeta segments and 13 reverse primers for TCR Jbeta segments was used. The CDR3 region of rearranged TCR beta genes was amplified from genomic DNA with a multiplex PCR assay. The Illumina HiSeq System was used to sequence the amplified TCR beta libraries as 87-base-pair reads. The source study handled its data this way. Across the 640 or so repertoires, a later analysis counted roughly 77 million unique TCR beta chains, some 11 million of which were shared by at least two donors. A nearest-neighbor algorithm error-corrected the raw reads and collapsed the reads into unique sequences, merging closely related sequences to remove PCR and sequencing errors. Alignment of CDR3 sequences to IMGT reference sequences was used to assign V, D and J gene segments. For a sequence to be retained, a match of at least six nucleotides was required to both a V gene segment and a J gene segment. A rearrangement was called productive if the CDR3 had no stop codons and remained in frame with V and J, and every other rearrangement was called non-productive. Following IMGT convention, CDR3 was defined as the stretch from the second conserved V-encoded cysteine up to the conserved J-encoded phenylalanine. In an earlier analysis of just under 600 of the donors, sequences lacking an unambiguous match to a single V gene segment were excluded. An earlier analysis of 587 of the donors called V segments functional above 56.7% productive rearrangements and segregating when the between-donor standard deviation exceeded 5%. A statistical classification framework was built for diagnosing cytomegalovirus status from the catalog of TCR beta chain sequences. In a later analysis, TCR nucleotide sequences were compared against IMGT/GENE-DB human TR gene sequences so that V and J genes could be assigned. Using the TCRdist pipeline, a later analysis assigned CDR3 sequences along with most-parsimonious VDJ recombination scenarios. In a later analysis, each TCR beta chain was defined by its CDR3 amino acid sequence together with its V-gene family, and reads lacking a unique V-gene family were excluded. To address suspected cross-contamination and a sequencing artifact, a later analysis removed 592 highly shared, low-generation-probability nucleotide sequences. In a later analysis, a clonal expansion index was calculated for each public chain from normalized within-repertoire ranks of inferred template counts. A later analysis computed generation probabilities with a VDJ recombination model fitted to out-of-frame rearrangements, and checked the results against IGoR. In a later analysis, TCR-TCR, TCR-HLA and TCR-CMV co-occurrence was scored with hypergeometric tests, and a repertoire-size bias correction was applied to TCR pairs. A later analysis estimated false discovery rates by permuting HLA or CMV assignments 20 times. In a later analysis, co-occurring TCRs were grouped using DBSCAN, and TCRdist sequence similarity was added for clustering within HLA-allele-positive subsets. Co-occurrence clustering excluded repertoires with fewer than 30,000 or more than 120,000 public chains, plus five with anomalous nucleotide sharing. Here the immuneACCESS table is served through TCRdb, limited to in-frame sequences with V and J called. Missing clones are a known gap in these copies; in checked studies unresolved V genes cover under half, and the rest lacks a known reason. Clone size and V and J calls were adopted from that table, with D and trimming inferred from the DNA. This sample comprises hundreds of thousands of clones, about three quarters of them detected only once. The top ten clones comprise roughly 1.9% of the sample.

The cohort comprised more than 550 healthy bone marrow donors. At the time of sampling, every cohort member was nominally healthy, though immune exposures that went unrecorded were likely present. The donor tested CMV seronegative and was one of the 352 seronegative cohort members. Each donor provided a peripheral blood sample, and peripheral blood mononuclear cells were used for TCR beta sequencing. Genomic DNA was extracted from the blood cell samples with the Qiagen DNeasy Blood Extraction Kit. The germline V gene specifies KGHSH as CDR1 and LQKENI as CDR2. Taken from cysteine to phenylalanine, the CDR3 has 18 residues. The read is trimmed to its CDR3 DNA, 54 bases read in frame from base 1. V is trimmed back by 5 bases and J by 0 bases, and the junction contains 11 bases that no gene match accounts for.

This sequence originates from a man aged 18 to 29 in good health and CMV-seronegative. The sequencing sample was made of PBMCs. The rearrangement combines TRBV18 with TRBJ2-4, and 9 junction bases match TRBD2. The DNA is as follows: TGTGCCAGCTCAAGGGGTAGCGGGGGATCTATAGCCAAAAACATTCAGTACTTC. This codes for CASSRGSGGSIAKNIQYF.